Presented here are 10 T cell receptor beta chains from one specimen sequenced in a study of PD-L1 blockade in urothelial cancer (dated by TCRdb to 2017 to 2019). Libraries were made using the immunoSEQ multiplex PCR assay. TCRdb stores this immuneACCESS table with in-frame sequences only. Part of the clones is absent; in the studies checked, under half of the shortfall reflects unresolved V genes, and no reason is known for the rest. The sample table holds tens of thousands of clones, of which roughly 90% were seen once. The ten top clones hold over 1.5% of the sample. The specimen comprised PBMCs, sampled around atezolizumab (anti-PD-L1) treatment. These TCRs come from a man aged 55 to 70 with urothelial cancer.

This clone was seen just once. The chain joins TRBV19 to TRBJ1-1; D perhaps matches TRBD1 (5 bases). The germline gives CDR1 LNHDA, CDR2 SQIVND (reference sequence). The CDR3 runs to 15 residues. The V end was cut by 2 bases, the J end by 1 base, with 11 bases between. The chain's CDR3 is CASSISAGENTEAFF. In DNA, the CDR3 is TGTGCCAGTAGTATATCGGCGGGGGAGAACACTGAAGCTTTCTTT.

V is TRBV19 and J is TRBJ1-1, with D unclear. The germline CDR1 and CDR2 sequences are LNHDA and SQIVND (reference sequence). V dropped 5 bases and J dropped 5 bases, with 12 bases sitting between them. CDR3 size: 13 residues. The CDR3 here is CASSVSGGTEAFF. CDR3 nucleotides: TGTGCCAGTAGTGTGAGTGGAGGGACTGAAGCTTTCTTT.

V gene TRBV4-2 combines with J gene TRBJ1-5, with unresolved D. The V gene's germline CDR1 is LGHNA and CDR2 YNFKEQ. CDR3 length equals 16 residues. Trimming removed 2 bases from V and 2 bases from J, with 13 bases in between. CDR3 sequence: CASSQSHRDGNQPQHF. The CDR3 DNA follows: TGTGCCAGCAGCCAATCACACCGGGATGGCAATCAGCCCCAGCATTTT.

The chain combines TRBV7-9 with TRBJ1-1; 7 bases match TRBD1. The length of the CDR3 is 14 residues. The germline V gene has CDR1 SEHNR and CDR2 FQNEAQ (reference sequence). V trimming: 6 bases; J trimming: 2 bases; junction bases outside the gene matches: 6. The CDR3 spells CASRPGTDNTEAFF. The CDR3 DNA reads as TGTGCCAGCAGACCTGGGACAGACAACACTGAAGCTTTCTTT.

This clone was seen just once. The rearrangement links TRBV20-1 to TRBJ1-4; D is uncertain. Deletions cut 7 bases from V and 8 bases from J, with 11 bases between. Germline-derived CDR1 and CDR2 are DFQATT and SNEGSKA (reference sequence). This CDR3 is 11 amino acids long. The CDR3 reads CSVRRGEKLFF. The CDR3 DNA follows: TGCAGTGTCCGGAGAGGGGAAAAACTGTTTTTT.

To note about this clone: This sequence may be a read error, since a much larger clone differs from it by one base. This rearrangement joins TRBV5-4 to TRBJ2-7; TRBD1 agrees at 7 bases. Germline assignment: CDR1 SGHNT and CDR2 YYREEE (reference sequence). Losses at the gene ends were 4 bases for V and 5 bases for J; bases not matched to a gene: 6. The CDR3 has 13 residues. In DNA, the CDR3 is TGTGCCAGCAGCCCCGGGACAGCCGACGAGCAGTACTTC. Its protein product is CASSPGTADEQYF.

This chain links TRBV5-4 with TRBJ2-3; TRBD2 matches 9 bases. This CDR3 is built from 15 residues. Germline trimming cut 0 bases from V and 3 bases from J; bases unmatched to any gene: 2. CDR1 is SGHNT, CDR2 YYREEE, per germline (reference sequence). CDR3 amino acids: CASSLGLAGTDTQYF. Written as DNA, the CDR3 is TGTGCCAGCAGCTTGGGTCTAGCGGGGACAGATACGCAGTATTTT. The full variable domain, completed using reference TRBV5-4 and TRBJ2-3, is ETGVTQSPTHLIKTRGQQVTLRCSSQSGHNTVSWYQQALGQGPQFIFQYYREEENGRGNFPPRFSGLQFPNYSSELNVNALELDDSALYLCASSLGLAGTDTQYFGPGTRLTVL.

The chain links TRBV28 to TRBJ2-7, with D tentatively TRBD2 (7 bases). This CDR3 region has 15 residues. Trimming took off 2 bases at V and 2 bases at J, with 13 bases between the two ends. Germline CDR1 is MDHEN and CDR2 is SYDVKM. The CDR3 spells CASSLAGAEAYEQYF. The DNA for the CDR3 is TGTGCCAGCAGTTTAGCGGGGGCTGAGGCCTACGAGCAGTACTTC.

V gene TRBV7-2 combines with J gene TRBJ2-7, with D maybe TRBD2 (6 bases). Germline loops: CDR1 SGHTA, CDR2 FQGNSA. V was clipped by 4 bases and J by 2 bases, with 12 bases between them. The CDR3 totals 14 residues. The CDR3 spells CASSSKAGTYEQYF. The CDR3 DNA reads TGTGCCAGCAGCTCCAAGGCGGGGACCTACGAGCAGTACTTC.

The chain carries TRBV19 and TRBJ1-2; D perhaps matches TRBD1 (5 bases). This CDR3 contains 12 residues. V gave up 7 bases and J gave up 3 bases, with 9 bases separating them. CDR1 is LNHDA and CDR2 is SQIVND in the germline V gene (reference sequence). The CDR3 bases are TGTGCCAGTAAGGAGGGACACTATGGCTACACCTTC. This translates into CASKEGHYGYTF. The whole variable domain, remainder taken from reference TRBV19 and TRBJ1-2, is DGGITQSPKYLFRKEGQNVTLSCEQNLNHDAMYWYRQDPGQGLRLIYYSQIVNDFQKGDIAEGYSVSREKKESFPLTVTSAQKNPTAFYLCASKEGHYGYTFGSGTRLTVV.